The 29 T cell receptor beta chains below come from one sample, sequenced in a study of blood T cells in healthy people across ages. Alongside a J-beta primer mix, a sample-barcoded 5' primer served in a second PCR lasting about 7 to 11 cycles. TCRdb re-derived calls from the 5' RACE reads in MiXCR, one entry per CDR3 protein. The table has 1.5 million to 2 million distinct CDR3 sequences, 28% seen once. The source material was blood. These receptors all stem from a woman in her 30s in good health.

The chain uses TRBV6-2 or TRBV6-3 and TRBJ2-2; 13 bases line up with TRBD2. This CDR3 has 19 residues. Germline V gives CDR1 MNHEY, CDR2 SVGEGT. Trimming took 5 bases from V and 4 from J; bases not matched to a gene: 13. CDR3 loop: CASSTSGTSGIRATGELFF. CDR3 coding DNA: TGTGCCAGCAGTACCTCCGGGACTAGCGGGATTCGGGCCACCGGGGAGCTGTTTTTT.

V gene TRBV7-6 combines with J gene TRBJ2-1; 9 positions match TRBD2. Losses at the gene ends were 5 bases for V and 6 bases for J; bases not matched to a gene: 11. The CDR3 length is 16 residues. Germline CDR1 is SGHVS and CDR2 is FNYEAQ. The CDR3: CASSPFAGGVLNEQFF. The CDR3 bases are TGTGCCAGCAGCCCGTTCGCGGGGGGGGTACTCAATGAGCAGTTCTTC.

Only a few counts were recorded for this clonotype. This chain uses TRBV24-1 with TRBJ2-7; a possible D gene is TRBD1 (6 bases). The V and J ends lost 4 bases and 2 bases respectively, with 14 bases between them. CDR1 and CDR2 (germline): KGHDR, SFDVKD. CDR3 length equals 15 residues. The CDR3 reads CATSDPAAGAYEQYF. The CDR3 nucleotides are TGTGCCACCAGTGACCCGGCGGCAGGGGCCTACGAGCAGTACTTC.

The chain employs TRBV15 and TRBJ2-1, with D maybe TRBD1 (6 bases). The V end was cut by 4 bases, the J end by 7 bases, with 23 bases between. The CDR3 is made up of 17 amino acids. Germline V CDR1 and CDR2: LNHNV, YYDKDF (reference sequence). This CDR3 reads CATSIKPGTTLVNEQFF. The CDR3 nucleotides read TGTGCCACCAGCATCAAACCGGGGACAACGCTGGTTAATGAGCAGTTCTTC.

DNA of the CDR3: TGTGCCAGCATGCCGGACAGAGCGGGCACCGGGGAGCTGTTTTTT. Amino acids: CASMPDRAGTGELFF. The J gene is TRBJ2-2, the V gene TRBV7-2, with D possibly being TRBD1 or TRBD2 (6 bases each). The CDR3 spans 15 residues. Germline-derived CDR1 and CDR2 are SGHTA and FQGNSA. V was clipped by 7 bases and J by 4 bases, with 16 bases between them.

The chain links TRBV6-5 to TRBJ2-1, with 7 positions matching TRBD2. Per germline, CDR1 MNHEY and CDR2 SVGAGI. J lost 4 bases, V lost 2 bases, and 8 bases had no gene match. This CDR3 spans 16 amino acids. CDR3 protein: CASSYRLAAPYNEQFF. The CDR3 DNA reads TGTGCCAGCAGTTACCGGCTAGCGGCCCCATACAATGAGCAGTTCTTC.

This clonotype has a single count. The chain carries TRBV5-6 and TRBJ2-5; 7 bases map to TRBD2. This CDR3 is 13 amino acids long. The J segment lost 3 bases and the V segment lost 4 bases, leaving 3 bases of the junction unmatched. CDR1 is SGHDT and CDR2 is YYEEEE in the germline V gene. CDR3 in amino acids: CASSGTTEETQYF. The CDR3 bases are TGTGCCAGCAGCGGGACTACTGAAGAGACCCAGTACTTC. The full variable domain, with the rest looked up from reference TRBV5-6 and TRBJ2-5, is DAGVTQSPTHLIKTRGQQVTLRCSPKSGHDTVSWYQQALGQGPQFIFQYYEEEERQRGNFPDRFSGHQFPNYSSELNVNALLLGDSALYLCASSGTTEETQYFGPGTRLLVL.

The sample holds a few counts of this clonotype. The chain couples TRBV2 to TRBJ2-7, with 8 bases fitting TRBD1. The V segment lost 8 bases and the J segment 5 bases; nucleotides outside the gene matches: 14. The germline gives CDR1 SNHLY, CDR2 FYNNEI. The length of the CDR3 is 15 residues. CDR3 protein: CASGPSVTGAHEQYF. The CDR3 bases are TGTGCCAGCGGCCCATCTGTGACAGGGGCCCACGAGCAGTACTTC.

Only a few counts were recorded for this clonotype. Written as DNA, the CDR3 is TGTGCCATCAGTGCCCCGGGACAGGGTCGTTCACCCCTCCACTTT. Translated: CAISAPGQGRSPLHF. The chain is built from TRBV10-3 and TRBJ1-6, with 9 nucleotides matching TRBD1. Trimming cost V 4 bases and J 9 bases; bases outside gene matches: 7. The CDR3 totals 15 residues. The germline gives CDR1 ENHRY, CDR2 SYGVKD.

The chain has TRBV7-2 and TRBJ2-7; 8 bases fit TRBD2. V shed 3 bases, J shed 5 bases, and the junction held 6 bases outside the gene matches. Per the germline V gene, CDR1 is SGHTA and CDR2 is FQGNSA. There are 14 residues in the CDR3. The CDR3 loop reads CASSFWTSSNEQYF. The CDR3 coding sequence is TGTGCCAGCAGCTTTTGGACTAGCAGTAACGAGCAGTACTTC.

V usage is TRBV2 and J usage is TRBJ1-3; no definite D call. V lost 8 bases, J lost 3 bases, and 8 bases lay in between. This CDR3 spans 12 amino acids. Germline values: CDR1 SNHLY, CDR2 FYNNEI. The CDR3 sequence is CASEINGNTIYF. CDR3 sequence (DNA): TGTGCCAGCGAAATAAATGGAAACACCATATATTTT.

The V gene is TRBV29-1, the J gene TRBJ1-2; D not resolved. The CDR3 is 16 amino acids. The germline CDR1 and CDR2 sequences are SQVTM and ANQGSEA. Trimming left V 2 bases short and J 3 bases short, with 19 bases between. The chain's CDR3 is CSVEHAGDRSDYGYTF. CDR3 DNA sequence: TGCAGCGTTGAACACGCCGGGGATCGATCAGACTATGGCTACACCTTC.

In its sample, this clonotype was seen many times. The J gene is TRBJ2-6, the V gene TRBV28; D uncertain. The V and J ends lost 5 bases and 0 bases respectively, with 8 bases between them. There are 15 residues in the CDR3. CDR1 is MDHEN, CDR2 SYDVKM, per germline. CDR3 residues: CASSPQSSGANVLTF. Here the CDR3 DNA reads TGTGCCAGCAGTCCGCAAAGCTCTGGGGCCAACGTCCTGACTTTC.

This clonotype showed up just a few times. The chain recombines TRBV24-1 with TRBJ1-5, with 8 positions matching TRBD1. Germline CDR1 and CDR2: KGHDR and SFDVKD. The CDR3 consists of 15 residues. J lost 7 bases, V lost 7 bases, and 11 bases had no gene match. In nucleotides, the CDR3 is TGTGCCACCAGGACAGGGGACGCACCCATCCAGCCCCAGCATTTT. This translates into CATRTGDAPIQPQHF.

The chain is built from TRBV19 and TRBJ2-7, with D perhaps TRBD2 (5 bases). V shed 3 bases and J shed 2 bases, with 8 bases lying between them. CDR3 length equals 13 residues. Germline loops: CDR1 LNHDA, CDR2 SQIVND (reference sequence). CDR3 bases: TGTGCCAGTAGTATCACGAGGGCCTACGAGCAGTACTTC. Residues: CASSITRAYEQYF.

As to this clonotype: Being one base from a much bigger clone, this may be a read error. CDR3: CSVQPWAEQYF. The CDR3 nucleotides read TGCAGCGTCCAGCCGTGGGCCGAGCAGTACTTC. The V gene is TRBV29-1, the J gene TRBJ2-7, with D unresolved. The CDR3 has 11 amino acids. The V end lost 6 bases, the J end lost 6 bases, and 12 bases lay between the germline ends. Germline V gene lookup returns CDR1 SQVTM and CDR2 ANQGSEA.

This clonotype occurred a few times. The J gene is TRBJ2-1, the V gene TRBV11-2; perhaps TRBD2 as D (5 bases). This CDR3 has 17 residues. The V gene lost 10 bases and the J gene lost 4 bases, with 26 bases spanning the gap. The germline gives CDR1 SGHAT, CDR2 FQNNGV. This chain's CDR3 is CATKRSLGGLHYNEQFF. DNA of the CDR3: TGTGCCACCAAAAGATCCCTTGGCGGGCTCCATTACAATGAGCAGTTCTTC. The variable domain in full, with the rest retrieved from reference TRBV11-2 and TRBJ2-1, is EAGVAQSPRYKIIEKRQSVAFWCNPISGHATLYWYQQILGQGPKLLIQFQNNGVVDDSQLPKDRFSAERLKGVDSTLKIQPAKLEDSAVYLCATKRSLGGLHYNEQFFGPGTRLTVL.

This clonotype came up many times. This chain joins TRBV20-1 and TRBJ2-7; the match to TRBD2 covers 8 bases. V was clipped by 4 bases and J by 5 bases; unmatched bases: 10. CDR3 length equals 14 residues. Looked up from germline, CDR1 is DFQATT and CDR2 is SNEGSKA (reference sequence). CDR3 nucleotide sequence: TGCAGTGCTATTCTACGGGGGGGCACCCACGAGCAGTACTTC. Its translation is CSAILRGGTHEQYF.

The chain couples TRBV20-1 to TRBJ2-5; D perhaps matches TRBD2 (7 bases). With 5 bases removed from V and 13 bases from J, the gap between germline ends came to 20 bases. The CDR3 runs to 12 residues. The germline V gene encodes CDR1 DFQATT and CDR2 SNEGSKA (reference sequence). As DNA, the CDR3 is TGCAGTGCTGCCCCACAGGGTTGGGGGGGGTACTTC. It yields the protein CSAAPQGWGGYF.

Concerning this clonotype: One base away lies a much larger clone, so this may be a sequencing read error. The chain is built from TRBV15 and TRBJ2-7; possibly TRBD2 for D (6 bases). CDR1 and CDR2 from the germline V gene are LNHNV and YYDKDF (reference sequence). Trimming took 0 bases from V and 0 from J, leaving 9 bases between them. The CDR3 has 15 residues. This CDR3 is CATSRDRGNSYEQYF. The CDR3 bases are TGTGCCACCAGCAGAGACCGGGGGAACTCCTACGAGCAGTACTTC.

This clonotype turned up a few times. The CDR3 reads CSAGTWEGVKTQYF. In DNA form, the CDR3 reads TGCAGTGCGGGGACCTGGGAGGGGGTGAAGACCCAGTACTTC. V is TRBV20-1 and J is TRBJ2-7, with D possibly being TRBD2 (7 bases). The last part of the DNA fits TRBJ2-5 better; the J call may be wrong. This CDR3 region has 14 residues. Germline CDR1 is DFQATT and CDR2 is SNEGSKA (reference sequence).

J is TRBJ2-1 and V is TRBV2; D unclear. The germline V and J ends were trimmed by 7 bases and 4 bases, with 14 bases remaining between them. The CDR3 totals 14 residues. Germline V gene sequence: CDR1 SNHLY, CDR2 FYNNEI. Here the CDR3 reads CASTSTGWYNEQFF. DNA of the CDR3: TGTGCCAGCACCTCGACCGGATGGTACAATGAGCAGTTCTTC.

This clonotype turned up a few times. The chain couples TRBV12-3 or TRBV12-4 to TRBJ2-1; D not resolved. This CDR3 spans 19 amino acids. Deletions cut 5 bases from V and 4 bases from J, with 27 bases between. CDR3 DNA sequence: TGTGCCAGCAGTCAGCCTTGGGGTTCCCAGCGACAAGATTACAATGAGCAGTTCTTC. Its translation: CASSQPWGSQRQDYNEQFF.

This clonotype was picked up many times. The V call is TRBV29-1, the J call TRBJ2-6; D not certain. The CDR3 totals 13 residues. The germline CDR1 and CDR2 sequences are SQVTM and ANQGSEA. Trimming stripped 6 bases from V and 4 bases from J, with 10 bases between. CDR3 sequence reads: CSVEYDGANVLTF. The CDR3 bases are TGCAGCGTCGAATATGACGGGGCCAACGTCCTGACTTTC.

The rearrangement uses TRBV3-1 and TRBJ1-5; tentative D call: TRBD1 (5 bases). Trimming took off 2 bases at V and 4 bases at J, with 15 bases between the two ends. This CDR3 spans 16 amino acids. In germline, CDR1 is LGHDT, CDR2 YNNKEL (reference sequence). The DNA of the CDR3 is TGTGCCAGCAGCCAAAACCCTCCAGGGTTAAATCAGCCCCAGCATTTT. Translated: CASSQNPPGLNQPQHF.

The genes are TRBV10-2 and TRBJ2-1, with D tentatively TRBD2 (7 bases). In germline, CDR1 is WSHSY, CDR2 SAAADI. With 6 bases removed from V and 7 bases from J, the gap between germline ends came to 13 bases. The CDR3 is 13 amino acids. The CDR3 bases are TGCGCCAGCAGAGAAGGGGGACTAAATGAGCAGTTCTTC. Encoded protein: CASREGGLNEQFF.

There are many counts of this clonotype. In DNA, the CDR3 is TGCGCCAGCAGTTGGGCTAGCGGGGCCGGGGAGACCCAGTACTTC. As protein: CASSWASGAGETQYF. This chain connects TRBV5-1 to TRBJ2-5, with 9 bases fitting TRBD2. V was clipped by 5 bases and J by 5 bases; unmatched bases: 10. Germline values: CDR1 SGHRS, CDR2 YFSETQ. This CDR3 comprises 15 residues.

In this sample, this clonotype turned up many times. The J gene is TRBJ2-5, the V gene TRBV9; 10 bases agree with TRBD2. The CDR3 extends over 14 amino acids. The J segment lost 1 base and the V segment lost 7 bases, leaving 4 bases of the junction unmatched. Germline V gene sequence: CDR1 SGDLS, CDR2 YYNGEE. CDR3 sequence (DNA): TGTGCCAGCTCCGTAGCGGGGGGCCAAGAGACCCAGTACTTC. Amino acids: CASSVAGGQETQYF.

This CDR3 reads CASSLVDRDLNTEAFF. CDR3 nucleotides: TGTGCCAGCAGCTTAGTGGACAGGGATTTGAACACTGAAGCTTTCTTT. V is TRBV7-9 and J is TRBJ1-1, with TRBD1 identical over 8 bases. J was trimmed by 0 bases and V by 1 base; bases with no gene match: 4. Germline V gene sequence: CDR1 SEHNR, CDR2 FQNEAQ (reference sequence). The CDR3 spans 16 residues.